The T cell receptor beta chain under discussion was sequenced for a study of cytomegalovirus exposure and HLA in healthy donors. Using immunoSEQ multiplex PCR, the repertoire was profiled, and TCRdb retains in-frame clones only, with some absent. The data contain more than 90,000 clones, 80% to 90% of them singletons. V shed 10 bases, J shed 4 bases, and the junction held 14 bases outside the gene matches. The CDR3 extends over 15 amino acids. Germline CDR1 reads SNHLY; CDR2 reads FYNNEI. The TCR comes from a man between 18 and 35 years old in good health and CMV-seropositive. Sample: PBMCs. J is TRBJ2-3 and V is TRBV2; TRBD1 matches 7 bases. For the CDR3, the DNA is TGTGCCACCGGGGAAGGGGGCTTGCGATCAGATACGCAGTATTTT. Translating it yields CATGEGGLRSDTQYF.